Below, 19 T cell receptor beta chains from the same sample are listed, as sequenced in a study of graft-versus-host responses after intestinal transplantation. The table came from immunoSEQ multiplex PCR; TCRdb's copy has only in-frame clones and leaves some out. The sample shows about 47,000 clones, 85% to 95% of them seen only once. These receptors have no identified antigens. The sequencing here drew on unstimulated CD8+ T cells sorted from spleen or lymph node cells, taken before transplant. The receptor set was obtained from a human donor who was the organ donor for an intestinal transplant.

This chain connects TRBV5-4 to TRBJ2-5; D gene unclear. The CDR3 has 16 amino acids. Germline-derived CDR1 and CDR2 are SGHNT and YYREEE (reference sequence). Trimming took off 0 bases at V and 2 bases at J, with 14 bases between the two ends. CDR3 nucleotides: TGTGCCAGCAGCTTGGCACCGGAACTCGCTCAAGAGACCCAGTACTTC. This gives the protein CASSLAPELAQETQYF.

This clone has only one observation. The chain has TRBV7-9 and TRBJ2-5, with 16 bases lining up with TRBD2. Unmatched junction bases numbered 11, after V lost 2 bases and J lost 5 bases. Per the germline V gene, CDR1 is SEHNR and CDR2 is FQNEAQ (reference sequence). This CDR3 contains 19 residues. Here the CDR3 reads CASSLPRGTSGGAGETQYF. The CDR3 bases are TGTGCCAGCAGCTTACCCCGAGGGACTAGCGGGGGGGCCGGGGAGACCCAGTACTTC.

This clone was counted a single time. The V and J genes are TRBV19 and TRBJ1-6, with 7 bases that match TRBD1. The V gene end was trimmed by 5 bases and the J gene end by 10 bases; junction bases not matched to a gene: 11. The CDR3 loop spans 15 amino acids. CDR1 is LNHDA, CDR2 SQIVND, per germline (reference sequence). CDR3 nucleotides: TGTGCCAGTAGTGTGGGACAGATACCTGAATCACCCCTCCACTTT. Amino acids: CASSVGQIPESPLHF.

The rearrangement uses TRBV11-2 and TRBJ1-2; D is uncertain. Germline-derived CDR1 and CDR2 are SGHAT and FQNNGV. CDR3 length: 13 amino acids. V was pared by 0 bases and J by 2 bases, with 4 bases between. The CDR3 bases are TGTGCCAGCAGCTTAGAAGGGAACTATGGCTACACCTTC. This translates into CASSLEGNYGYTF.

The chain is built from TRBV5-1 and TRBJ1-1, with 9 bases fitting TRBD1. Looked up from germline, CDR1 is SGHRS and CDR2 is YFSETQ. Trimming took 0 bases from V and 4 from J; bases not matched to a gene: 4. CDR3 length: 15 residues. The CDR3 DNA follows: TGCGCCAGCAGCTTGGAGGGACAGGGAAGCACTGAAGCTTTCTTT. This encodes CASSLEGQGSTEAFF.

The J gene is TRBJ1-3, the V gene TRBV6-5; a possible D gene is TRBD1 (5 bases). The length of the CDR3 is 14 residues. V was pared by 2 bases and J by 0 bases, with 5 bases between. Germline V gene sequence: CDR1 MNHEY, CDR2 SVGAGI. CDR3: CASSYGASGNTIYF. Here the CDR3 DNA reads TGTGCCAGCAGTTACGGGGCCTCTGGAAACACCATATATTTT.

The V and J genes are TRBV11-2 and TRBJ2-3; 15 bases line up with TRBD2. The CDR3 has 16 amino acids. The V and J ends lost 5 bases and 6 bases, in that order; junction bases with no gene match: 6. Germline loops: CDR1 SGHAT, CDR2 FQNNGV. In DNA, the CDR3 is TGTGCCAGCAGCCAGGTCGGACTAGCGGGGGGGGATACGCAGTATTTT. Its protein product is CASSQVGLAGGDTQYF.

The rearrangement uses TRBV7-3 and TRBJ2-5; 7 bases map to TRBD2. Per the germline V gene, CDR1 is SGHTA and CDR2 is FQGTGA. The CDR3 has 14 residues. The V gene end was trimmed by 2 bases and the J gene end by 5 bases; junction bases not matched to a gene: 5. The CDR3, as DNA: TGTGCCAGCAGCTTATCTGGGGAGGGGGAGACCCAGTACTTC. It translates to CASSLSGEGETQYF.

The rearrangement joins TRBV28 to TRBJ1-1; the D gene is possibly TRBD1 (5 bases). V lost 5 bases, J lost 0 bases, and 13 bases lay in between. Germline CDR1 reads MDHEN; CDR2 reads SYDVKM. The CDR3 has 15 residues. The CDR3 nucleotides read TGTGCCAGCAGTGGGGCGGAAAACATGAACACTGAAGCTTTCTTT. This codes for CASSGAENMNTEAFF.

V usage is TRBV6-1 and J usage is TRBJ2-7; 7 bases are shared with TRBD1. Germline CDR1 and CDR2: MNHNS and SASEGT. This CDR3 contains 13 residues. Unmatched junction bases numbered 4, after V lost 2 bases and J lost 6 bases. In nucleotides, the CDR3 is TGTGCCAGCAGTGAATTAGGGGGCCTCGAGCAGTACTTC. Amino acid sequence: CASSELGGLEQYF.

The chain has TRBV7-9 and TRBJ2-5, with 7 bases that match TRBD1. The J call is in doubt because the DNA end fits TRBJ2-7 better. The length of the CDR3 is 16 residues. CDR1 SEHNR and CDR2 FQNEAQ come from the germline V gene (reference sequence). As DNA, the CDR3 is TGTGCCAGCAGCTCCCCAGGGACAGACAGCTCCTACGAGCAGTACTTC. Its translation is CASSSPGTDSSYEQYF.

This rearrangement joins TRBV10-3 to TRBJ1-5; D unclear. The CDR3 extends over 12 amino acids. V was trimmed by 6 bases and J by 4 bases, leaving 7 bases between them. Germline values: CDR1 ENHRY, CDR2 SYGVKD. CDR3 residues: CAIRDGNQPQHF. The CDR3 nucleotides read TGTGCCATCAGGGACGGTAATCAGCCCCAGCATTTT.

The chain combines TRBV5-4 with TRBJ2-5, with 15 nucleotides matching TRBD2. CDR3 length: 16 amino acids. The germline V gene has CDR1 SGHNT and CDR2 YYREEE (reference sequence). The V segment lost 4 bases and the J segment 4 bases; nucleotides outside the gene matches: 5. The CDR3 spells CASSAWTSGGAETQYF. For the CDR3, the DNA is TGTGCCAGCAGCGCCTGGACTAGCGGGGGGGCAGAGACCCAGTACTTC.

This clone was observed once. The chain carries TRBV14 and TRBJ1-2, with D perhaps matching TRBD1 (5 bases). The CDR3 sequence is 15 residues long. The ends were cut back, 0 bases at V and 5 bases at J, with 13 bases in the middle. Germline V gene sequence: CDR1 SGHDN, CDR2 FVKESK. For the CDR3, the DNA is TGTGCCAGCAGCCAAGATCGATTAGGGGCGTATGGCTACACCTTC. Residues: CASSQDRLGAYGYTF.

The J gene is TRBJ2-5, the V gene TRBV2; no clear D gene. Germline V CDR1 and CDR2: SNHLY, FYNNEI. The CDR3 runs 14 residues. The CDR3 DNA reads as TGTGTCCTCAGTAGGCCGGAAATCCAAGAGACCCAGTACTTC. Translation: CVLSRPEIQETQYF.

This chain links TRBV11-2 with TRBJ2-5; 7 positions agree with TRBD1. With V trimmed by 5 bases and J by 1 base, 7 bases remained unmatched. This CDR3 spans 15 amino acids. Germline CDR1 SGHAT, CDR2 FQNNGV. Here the CDR3 DNA reads TGTGCCAGCAGCCACCCCAGGGGGTTCCAAGAGACCCAGTACTTC. This encodes CASSHPRGFQETQYF.

The chain links TRBV7-9 to TRBJ2-7; 8 positions agree with TRBD2. The ends lost 4 bases at V and 0 bases at J; junction bases unmatched: 8. The CDR3 has 16 residues. Looked up from germline, CDR1 is SEHNR and CDR2 is FQNEAQ (reference sequence). The CDR3 coding sequence is TGTGCCAGCAGCTCCCAGGAACTAGCGGACTCCTACGAGCAGTACTTC. As protein: CASSSQELADSYEQYF.

The chain combines TRBV18 with TRBJ1-1; D gene ambiguous. This CDR3 has 18 amino acids. V dropped 3 bases and J dropped 2 bases, with 22 bases sitting between them. Germline CDR1 and CDR2: KGHSH and LQKENI. The CDR3 DNA is TGTGCCAGCTCACCTCCGTTGGCACTCACCCTTTCTAACACTGAAGCTTTCTTT. This codes for CASSPPLALTLSNTEAFF.

V and J are TRBV30 and TRBJ1-5; no clear D. Between the trimmed V and J ends, which lost 4 bases and 0 bases, there was a span of 7 bases. The CDR3 spans 13 residues. CDR1 and CDR2 from the germline V gene are GTSNPN and SVGIG (reference sequence). CDR3 protein: CAWNDYSNQPQHF. The CDR3 nucleotides read TGTGCCTGGAATGATTATAGCAATCAGCCCCAGCATTTT.